Each of the 15 T cell receptor beta chains below was sequenced from the same sample in a study of blood T cell repertoires in COVID-19 (dated by TCRdb to 2018 to 2021). Library preparation was by the immunoSEQ multiplex PCR assay. TCRdb took over this immuneACCESS table, retaining in-frame rearrangements with V and J assigned. Such tables are incomplete; in checked studies, under half of the missing clones stem from an unresolved V gene, and the remainder is unexplained. This sample is represented by roughly 250,000 clones; roughly 91% of them were singletons. The ten largest account for 2.3% of the sample. Sequencing was done on a sample of PBMCs or T cells enriched from blood (not recorded which). The receptors derive from a woman in her 40s with acute COVID-19.

The V and J genes are TRBV7-2 and TRBJ1-3; tentative D call: TRBD1 (5 bases). The CDR3 runs to 14 residues. Germline V gene lookup returns CDR1 SGHTA and CDR2 FQGNSA. Trimming shortened V by 4 bases and J by 5 bases, and 12 bases separated the two germline ends. CDR3 amino acids: CASSSPRQRNTIYF. CDR3 bases: TGTGCCAGCAGCTCCCCCCGACAGCGAAACACCATATATTTT.

This chain uses TRBV15 with TRBJ1-5; D may be TRBD1 (6 bases). Germline assignment: CDR1 LNHNV and CDR2 YYDKDF (reference sequence). The germline V and J ends were trimmed by 2 bases and 4 bases, with 12 bases remaining between them. The CDR3 length is 15 residues. The CDR3 region is CATSRPGRGNQPQHF. The CDR3, as DNA: TGTGCCACCAGCAGACCTGGGAGGGGGAATCAGCCCCAGCATTTT.

The rearrangement links TRBV5-6 to TRBJ1-2, with a tentative D call TRBD1 (5 bases). The germline CDR1 and CDR2 sequences are SGHDT and YYEEEE. V dropped 2 bases and J dropped 7 bases, with 12 bases sitting between them. This CDR3 is 13 amino acids long. The CDR3 region has the DNA TGTGCCAGCAGCTTTCGACAGTCCGTTGGCTACACCTTC. Its translation is CASSFRQSVGYTF.

The rearrangement links TRBV24-1 to TRBJ1-5; no clear D gene. The CDR3 spans 12 residues. CDR1 and CDR2 (germline): KGHDR, SFDVKD. Trimming took off 4 bases at V and 8 bases at J, with 8 bases between the two ends. The CDR3 is CATSDALEPQHF. DNA for the CDR3: TGTGCCACCAGTGACGCTCTAGAGCCCCAGCATTTT.

The chain joins TRBV25-1 to TRBJ1-1; no clear D. The CDR3 extends over 14 amino acids. V lost 0 bases and J lost 5, with 10 bases in between. CDR1 is MGHDK, CDR2 SYGVNS, per germline. CDR3 loop: CASSEYGEDTEAFF. For the CDR3, the DNA is TGTGCCAGCAGTGAATACGGGGAGGATACTGAAGCTTTCTTT.

The V gene is TRBV2, the J gene TRBJ1-2, with D tentatively TRBD1 (6 bases). Trimming cost V 6 bases and J 2 bases, with 10 bases left between them. Per germline, CDR1 SNHLY and CDR2 FYNNEI. CDR3 size: 13 residues. CDR3 loop: CASRQGYNYGYTF. Written as DNA, the CDR3 is TGTGCCAGCAGGCAGGGGTACAACTATGGCTACACCTTC.

The chain is built from TRBV9 and TRBJ1-6, with 8 bases lining up with TRBD1. This CDR3 contains 13 residues. Germline CDR1 reads SGDLS; CDR2 reads YYNGEE. V shed 4 bases, J shed 10 bases, and the junction held 4 bases outside the gene matches. This chain's CDR3 is CASSLDRASPLHF. The CDR3, as DNA: TGTGCCAGCAGCCTGGACAGGGCCTCACCCCTCCACTTT.

The chain links TRBV19 to TRBJ1-5, with D perhaps matching TRBD1 (5 bases). Germline loops: CDR1 LNHDA, CDR2 SQIVND (reference sequence). This CDR3 contains 14 residues. The V and J ends lost 3 bases and 5 bases respectively, with 11 bases between them. The CDR3 region is CASSISREDQPQHF. The CDR3 DNA reads as TGTGCCAGTAGTATTTCCAGGGAAGATCAGCCCCAGCATTTT.

V and J are TRBV18 and TRBJ2-1; TRBD2 might be the D (6 bases). CDR1 and CDR2 from the germline V gene are KGHSH and LQKENI. Trimming took off 4 bases at V and 4 bases at J, with 20 bases between the two ends. The CDR3 is 17 amino acids. The CDR3 DNA is TGTGCCAGCTCACTGTCCGCTCCGGGAGCGAGATACAATGAGCAGTTCTTC. Residues: CASSLSAPGARYNEQFF. Combining the CDR3 with reference TRBV18 and TRBJ2-1 gives the whole variable domain NAGVMQNPRHLVRRRGQEARLRCSPMKGHSHVYWYRQLPEEGLKFMVYLQKENIIDESGMPKERFSAEFPKEGPSILRIQQVVRGDSAAYFCASSLSAPGARYNEQFFGPGTRLTVL.

This chain links TRBV7-3 with TRBJ2-3; possibly TRBD2 for D (6 bases). Trimming left V 4 bases short and J 0 bases short, with 11 bases between. The CDR3 sequence is 15 residues long. Germline V CDR1 and CDR2: SGHTA, FQGTGA. The CDR3: CASSSTGLSTDTQYF. The CDR3 DNA is TGTGCCAGCAGCTCCACAGGACTAAGCACAGATACGCAGTATTTT.

The rearrangement joins TRBV6-5 to TRBJ2-3; the D is unclear. The V gene's germline CDR1 is MNHEY and CDR2 SVGAGI. V was trimmed by 6 bases and J by 2 bases, leaving 9 bases between them. The CDR3 extends over 13 amino acids. The CDR3 DNA is TGTGCCAGCAGGCCAGGTTACACAGATACGCAGTATTTT. Translating it yields CASRPGYTDTQYF.

In its sample, this clone was seen once. The V call is TRBV5-1, the J call TRBJ2-1, with D possibly matching TRBD2 (7 bases). The V end was cut by 2 bases, the J end by 2 bases, with 11 bases between. This CDR3 contains 15 residues. Germline assignment: CDR1 SGHRS and CDR2 YFSETQ. The CDR3: CASSFGGPTYNEQFF. In DNA, the CDR3 is TGCGCCAGCAGCTTCGGGGGGCCCACCTACAATGAGCAGTTCTTC. The variable domain in full, completed from reference TRBV5-1 and TRBJ2-1, reads KAGVTQTPRYLIKTRGQQVTLSCSPISGHRSVSWYQQTPGQGLQFLFEYFSETQRNKGNFPGRFSGRQFSNSRSEMNVSTLELGDSALYLCASSFGGPTYNEQFFGPGTRLTVL.

The chain employs TRBV3-1 (or the pseudogene TRBV3-2) and TRBJ2-1; 10 nucleotides match TRBD2. The CDR3 is made up of 14 amino acids. V was clipped by 5 bases and J by 4 bases; unmatched bases: 2. CDR1 LGHDT and CDR2 YNNKEL come from the germline V gene (reference sequence). The CDR3 protein is CASSKTSGYNEQFF. CDR3 bases: TGTGCCAGCAGCAAGACTAGCGGGTACAATGAGCAGTTCTTC.

This rearrangement joins TRBV5-1 to TRBJ2-5; D call uncertain. There are 14 residues in the CDR3. Germline loops: CDR1 SGHRS, CDR2 YFSETQ. Trimming took 0 bases from V and 2 from J, leaving 8 bases between them. CDR3 sequence (DNA): TGCGCCAGCAGCTTGGGTTCCGGGCAAGAGACCCAGTACTTC. Its translation: CASSLGSGQETQYF. Supplemented by reference TRBV5-1 and TRBJ2-5, the full variable domain reads KAGVTQTPRYLIKTRGQQVTLSCSPISGHRSVSWYQQTPGQGLQFLFEYFSETQRNKGNFPGRFSGRQFSNSRSEMNVSTLELGDSALYLCASSLGSGQETQYFGPGTRLLVL.

V gene TRBV12-3 or TRBV12-4 combines with J gene TRBJ1-6, with 9 bases identical to TRBD1. This CDR3 is 12 amino acids long. The J segment lost 14 bases and the V segment lost 7 bases, leaving 6 bases of the junction unmatched. The CDR3: CASKTTGGTLHF. CDR3 coding DNA: TGTGCCAGCAAAACGACAGGGGGGACCCTCCACTTT.